Below are 3 T cell receptor beta chains sequenced from a single sample in a study of blood T cell repertoires in COVID-19. Some clones are missing from TCRdb's copy, which holds only in-frame ones; the method was immunoSEQ multiplex PCR. Of 330,000 or so clones in the sample, approximately 86% were seen once. Sequencing was performed on peripheral blood. The receptors were gathered from a man under 40 with COVID-19, enrolled during active disease.

The J gene is TRBJ2-6, the V gene TRBV7-6; D perhaps matches TRBD1 (5 bases). V lost 5 bases and J 1 base, leaving 21 bases between the germline ends. The CDR3 runs to 19 residues. Looked up from germline, CDR1 is SGHVS and CDR2 is FNYEAQ. The CDR3 reads CASSPTVARSVSGANVLTF. CDR3 DNA: TGTGCCAGCAGCCCGACAGTAGCCCGATCTGTATCTGGGGCCAACGTCCTGACTTTC. Full variable domain (remainder filled in from reference TRBV7-6 and TRBJ2-6): GAGVSQSPRYKVTKRGQDVALRCDPISGHVSLYWYRQALGQGPEFLTYFNYEAQQDKSGLPNDRFSAERPEGSISTLTIQRTEQRDSAMYRCASSPTVARSVSGANVLTFGAGSRLTVL.

This chain links TRBV12-5 with TRBJ1-4, with 9 bases aligning to TRBD1. Trimming at V came to 7 bases and at J to 7 bases, leaving 7 bases not matched to a gene. Germline CDR1 is LGHNT and CDR2 is FRNRAP. This CDR3 is built from 14 residues. The DNA for the CDR3 is TGTGCTAGTGCCTTCCCGGGACAGGGTGAAAAACTGTTTTTT. As protein: CASAFPGQGEKLFF.

The DNA of the CDR3 is TGCAGTGCTAGTGTACCGACAGGGGGCAGGGGCTACACCTTC. This codes for CSASVPTGGRGYTF. V usage is TRBV20-1 and J usage is TRBJ1-2, with 10 bases that match TRBD1. V shed 3 bases and J 8 bases; nucleotides not matched to a gene: 9. CDR3 length equals 14 residues. Germline loops: CDR1 DFQATT, CDR2 SNEGSKA (reference sequence).